Following are 20 T cell receptor beta chains from one sample sequenced in a study of OX40 agonist ivuxolimab in advanced cancers. Generated by immunoSEQ multiplex PCR, the TCRdb table keeps only in-frame clones and is missing some. The sample holds tens of thousands of clones, 80% seen once. The sample in question was CD4+ or CD8+ T cells sorted from blood, obtained in a trial of the OX40 agonist ivuxolimab. The receptors derive from an adult with an advanced solid tumor such as melanoma, head and neck, liver or kidney cancer.

J is TRBJ2-2 and V is TRBV7-7; 7 bases align to TRBD1. Germline CDR1 and CDR2: SSHAT and FNYEAQ (reference sequence). With V trimmed by 5 bases and J by 5 bases, 5 bases remained unmatched. This CDR3 region has 14 residues. The CDR3 here is CASSRNRGTGELFF. The CDR3 bases are TGTGCCAGCAGCCGTAACAGGGGAACCGGGGAGCTGTTTTTT. The whole variable domain, remainder taken from reference TRBV7-7 and TRBJ2-2, is GAGVSQSPRYKVTKRGQDVTLRCDPISSHATLYWYQQALGQGPEFLTYFNYEAQPDKSGLPSDRFSAERPEGSISTLTIQRTEQRDSAMYRCASSRNRGTGELFFGEGSRLTVL.

The chain uses TRBV28 and TRBJ1-5, with TRBD1 matching over 9 bases. The J segment lost 0 bases and the V segment lost 8 bases, leaving 11 bases of the junction unmatched. The CDR3 length is 17 residues. The germline CDR1 and CDR2 sequences are MDHEN and SYDVKM. In DNA, the CDR3 is TGTGCCAGCGGCACCCGGGACAGGGTAAATAGCAATCAGCCCCAGCATTTT. Residues: CASGTRDRVNSNQPQHF.

This chain links TRBV11-2 with TRBJ2-3; 14 positions agree with TRBD2. The CDR3 spans 16 residues. The V gene end was trimmed by 4 bases and the J gene end by 5 bases; junction bases not matched to a gene: 5. In germline, CDR1 is SGHAT, CDR2 FQNNGV. For the CDR3, the DNA is TGTGCCAGCAGCTCCCGACTAGCGGGAGGGGGAGATACGCAGTATTTT. Translating gives CASSSRLAGGGDTQYF.

Only one count was recorded for this clone. The chain recombines TRBV5-1 with TRBJ1-1, with 7 bases fitting TRBD1. This CDR3 contains 15 residues. The J segment lost 0 bases and the V segment lost 5 bases, leaving 7 bases of the junction unmatched. Germline values: CDR1 SGHRS, CDR2 YFSETQ. The chain's CDR3 is CASSSRDRVNTEAFF. In DNA, the CDR3 is TGCGCCAGCAGTTCCCGCGACAGGGTGAACACTGAAGCTTTCTTT.

The chain uses TRBV6-5 and TRBJ2-5; D unresolved. Germline CDR1 and CDR2: MNHEY and SVGAGI. The CDR3 has 13 amino acids. The V gene lost 2 bases and the J gene lost 3 bases, with 7 bases spanning the gap. The CDR3 DNA reads TGTGCCAGCAGTTACGAGGCGGAAGAGACCCAGTACTTC. Protein sequence: CASSYEAEETQYF.

This clone was picked up a small number of times. The chain carries TRBV21-1 and TRBJ2-5; TRBD2 is the table's D call and was not checked against the DNA. TRBV21-1 is a pseudogene locus. This CDR3 spans 17 amino acids. CDR3 DNA sequence: TGTGCCAGCAGCTCCCCTCGCGTCGCGGAGTGGGAAGAGACCCAGTACTTC. Protein sequence: CASSSPRVAEWEETQYF.

The genes are TRBV11-3 and TRBJ2-1; D perhaps matches TRBD2 (5 bases). The CDR3 consists of 16 residues. The ends were cut back, 4 bases at V and 8 bases at J, with 21 bases in the middle. The germline V gene has CDR1 SGHNT and CDR2 YENEEA. The DNA for the CDR3 is TGTGCCAGCAGCTACTCCTCTCCCTCGGGGTTGTATGAGCAGTTCTTC. Translating it yields CASSYSSPSGLYEQFF.

In its sample, this clone was seen once. CDR3 sequence reads: CASSQDLSSNQPQHF. The CDR3 DNA reads TGCGCCAGCAGCCAAGATTTATCGAGCAATCAGCCCCAGCATTTT. The rearrangement links TRBV4-3 to TRBJ1-5; D is uncertain. The germline V and J ends were trimmed by 0 bases and 1 base, with 7 bases remaining between them. The CDR3 is 15 residues long. CDR1 is LGHNA and CDR2 is YSLEER in the germline V gene.

This clone was counted a single time. The chain carries TRBV5-6 and TRBJ2-7; 10 nucleotides align to TRBD1. Germline-derived CDR1 and CDR2 are SGHDT and YYEEEE. CDR3 length: 18 residues. Unmatched junction bases numbered 15, after V lost 4 bases and J lost 2 bases. CDR3 amino acids: CASSRWTGGATLAYEQYF. DNA of the CDR3: TGTGCCAGCAGCCGATGGACAGGGGGGGCCACGCTAGCCTACGAGCAGTACTTC.

The gene calls are TRBV7-9 and TRBJ2-7; D gene unclear. The V and J ends lost 3 bases and 2 bases respectively, with 11 bases between them. Germline V lookup: CDR1 SEHNR, CDR2 FQNEAQ (reference sequence). This CDR3 has 14 amino acids. The chain's CDR3 is CASSLETVPYEQYF. The CDR3 DNA reads TGTGCCAGCAGCTTGGAGACCGTCCCCTACGAGCAGTACTTC.

CDR3 loop: CASSLGRGRGETQYF. CDR3 in DNA: TGTGCCAGCAGTTTAGGGAGGGGCAGGGGTGAGACCCAGTACTTC. This chain joins TRBV27 and TRBJ2-5, with a weak D call TRBD2 (7 bases). This CDR3 has 15 residues. V shed 2 bases and J shed 5 bases, with 15 bases lying between them. Germline CDR1 reads MNHEY; CDR2 reads SMNVEV (reference sequence).

V usage is TRBV10-1 and J usage is TRBJ2-7; tentative D call: TRBD1 (5 bases). CDR1 and CDR2 (germline): WNHNN, SYGVQD (reference sequence). V lost 3 bases and J lost 2, with 14 bases in between. The CDR3 extends over 15 amino acids. CDR3 loop: CASSDTGTDTYEQYF. CDR3 bases: TGCGCCAGCAGTGATACCGGAACGGACACCTACGAGCAGTACTTC.

This clone was observed once. The chain couples TRBV18 to TRBJ2-2; no clear D gene. The CDR3 covers 15 residues. Germline CDR1 and CDR2: KGHSH and LQKENI. V gave up 2 bases and J gave up 6 bases, with 13 bases separating them. The DNA for the CDR3 is TGTGCCAGCTCACCATTTCAAACAGAAGCCGGGGAGCTGTTTTTT. Encoded protein: CASSPFQTEAGELFF.

This sequence joins TRBV7-2 and TRBJ1-2; D call uncertain. This CDR3 is built from 15 residues. Germline V gene lookup returns CDR1 SGHTA and CDR2 FQGNSA. V was clipped by 4 bases and J by 5 bases, with 17 bases between them. The CDR3 spells CASSSSGSVPYGYTF. For the CDR3, the DNA is TGTGCCAGCAGCTCCTCCGGGTCTGTCCCATATGGCTACACCTTC.

This sequence joins TRBV6-5 and TRBJ1-2; 8 bases fit TRBD1. Per the germline V gene, CDR1 is MNHEY and CDR2 is SVGAGI. The CDR3 has 15 residues. V trimming: 1 base; J trimming: 6 bases; junction bases outside the gene matches: 7. In DNA form, the CDR3 reads TGTGCCAGCAGTTACTTGGACAGGGTGGGGAATGGCTACACCTTC. Translation: CASSYLDRVGNGYTF.

Worth noting for this clone: The junction does not match germline at one end; this may be a read error. The rearrangement links TRBV30 to TRBJ1-1; 8 bases match TRBD1. The CDR3 contains 15 residues. Germline V CDR1 and CDR2: GTSNPN, SVGIG (reference sequence). The CDR3 protein is CAWSDPRTGKFETFF. For the CDR3, the DNA is TGTGCCTGGAGCGACCCCCGGACAGGGAAATTTGAAACTTTCTTT.

The V and J genes are TRBV19 and TRBJ1-5; TRBD1 agrees at 8 bases. The germline CDR1 and CDR2 sequences are LNHDA and SQIVND (reference sequence). CDR3 size: 15 residues. V gave up 6 bases and J gave up 6 bases; unmatched junction bases: 10. CDR3 protein: CASSETGTGGQPQHF. The CDR3 DNA reads as TGTGCCAGTAGCGAGACCGGGACAGGAGGTCAGCCCCAGCATTTT.

The J gene is TRBJ2-1, the V gene TRBV10-3; 9 bases map to TRBD2. CDR3 length: 16 residues. The germline V gene encodes CDR1 ENHRY and CDR2 SYGVKD. After removal of 4 bases from V and 4 bases from J, the junction contained 8 bases not matched to a gene. In nucleotides, the CDR3 is TGTGCCATCAGTGCGACTAGCGGTACCCGTTACAATGAGCAGTTCTTC. It codes for CAISATSGTRYNEQFF.

The chain combines TRBV18 with TRBJ1-1, with D tentatively TRBD1 (6 bases). Germline V CDR1 and CDR2: KGHSH, LQKENI. V lost 2 bases to trimming and J lost 2 bases, with 12 bases between them. The length of the CDR3 is 15 residues. CDR3 protein: CASSPTTGRNTEAFF. The CDR3 coding sequence is TGTGCCAGCTCACCAACTACAGGGAGAAACACTGAAGCTTTCTTT.

The chain joins TRBV29-1 to TRBJ2-7, with 10 bases matching TRBD1. This CDR3 spans 11 amino acids. Trimming removed 5 bases from V and 6 bases from J; junction bases left unmatched: 1. The V gene's germline CDR1 is SQVTM and CDR2 ANQGSEA. DNA for the CDR3: TGCAGCGTTAGGACAGGGGGCGAGCAGTACTTC. Translated, it gives CSVRTGGEQYF.